This TCR beta chain was retrieved from a study of cytomegalovirus exposure and HLA in healthy donors. Overall study findings and caveats: Association with HLA alleles at 0.05 false discovery rate was found for some 18,000 TCR beta sequences in a later analysis.

The donors (healthy individuals) were bone marrow donors. A multiplex PCR was run with 60 Vbeta primers and 13 Jbeta primers. Original processing notes: A follow-up analysis tallied around 76 million unique TCR beta chains, approximately 11 million shared. Generated by immunoSEQ multiplex PCR, the TCRdb table keeps only in-frame clones and is missing some. The V and J calls and clone size are taken from that table; D and trimming were inferred from the DNA. Recorded for this sample: 75,000 to 80,000 clones. As for this clone: Its specificity is not known.

V lost 2 bases, J lost 7 bases, and 10 bases stayed unmatched. The CDR3 length is 15 residues. Germline CDR1 SGHRS, CDR2 YFSETQ. The rearrangement joins TRBV5-1 to TRBJ2-7; 9 bases line up with TRBD1. Material for sequencing was PBMCs. The source of this sequence is a man aged 18-30 years in good health and CMV-seropositive. DNA for the CDR3: TGCGCCAGCAGCTTCGGGACAGGGTTGCAGGGAGAGCAGTACTTC. It yields the protein CASSFGTGLQGEQYF.